The 13 T cell receptor beta chains presented below share a single source sample, sequenced in a study of shared clonotypes between healthy human individuals. Clones were sequenced by immunoSEQ multiplex PCR, and TCRdb holds only the in-frame ones, with some missing. The data show some 1.4 million clones, with about 96% seen just once and more than 0.9% held by the top ten. The source material was naive CD4+ T cells sorted from blood. Documented subset: CD45RA+ positively selected. The receptors come from a man between 25 and 39 years old in good health.

V gene TRBV28 combines with J gene TRBJ1-2, with D possibly matching TRBD1 (6 bases). The V gene's germline CDR1 is MDHEN and CDR2 SYDVKM. V lost 4 bases and J lost 4, with 10 bases in between. This CDR3 has 13 amino acids. CDR3 bases: TGTGCCAGCAGTTCCCCGACAGGCTATGGCTACACCTTC. Translating gives CASSSPTGYGYTF.

The rearrangement links TRBV28 to TRBJ2-7; 10 bases match TRBD1. This CDR3 comprises 16 residues. Unmatched junction bases numbered 13, after V lost 4 bases and J lost 7 bases. Germline V CDR1 and CDR2: MDHEN, SYDVKM. The CDR3 protein is CASSSHIGTGVEEQYF. The CDR3 nucleotides are TGTGCCAGCAGTTCCCATATCGGGACAGGGGTCGAAGAGCAGTACTTC.

J is TRBJ2-7 and V is TRBV4-3; 9 bases map to TRBD1. Germline CDR1 LGHNA, CDR2 YSLEER. J gave up 3 bases and V 0 bases, and 6 bases lay outside the gene matches. The CDR3 is 16 residues long. The CDR3 sequence: CASSQDVGQGFYEQYF. CDR3 sequence (DNA): TGCGCCAGCAGCCAAGATGTGGGACAGGGTTTCTACGAGCAGTACTTC.

This rearrangement joins TRBV27 to TRBJ1-2, with D possibly TRBD1 on 5 matching bases. V was clipped by 3 bases and J by 8 bases, with 16 bases between them. Germline CDR1 and CDR2: MNHEY and SMNVEV (reference sequence). This CDR3 contains 14 residues. CDR3 nucleotides: TGTGCCAGCAGTTTCGGTCAGGGAAGGAGCGGCTACACCTTC. Translating gives CASSFGQGRSGYTF.

The chain couples TRBV5-4 to TRBJ2-7; the D gene is possibly TRBD2 (6 bases). V dropped 5 bases and J dropped 2 bases, with 14 bases sitting between them. CDR3 length equals 14 residues. Germline V CDR1 and CDR2: SGHNT, YYREEE (reference sequence). The CDR3 DNA sequence: TGTGCCAGCAGTTTCCTAGCGAAACCCTACGAGCAGTACTTC. It translates to CASSFLAKPYEQYF.

Only one count was recorded for this clone. The CDR3 bases are TGTGCCAGCAGCTTCAGTTTTGGACAGGGCTACGAGCAGTACTTC. It is translated as CASSFSFGQGYEQYF. The chain carries TRBV11-2 and TRBJ2-7, with 8 bases fitting TRBD1. V was clipped by 3 bases and J by 3 bases; unmatched bases: 7. The CDR3 extends over 15 amino acids. Germline CDR1 SGHAT, CDR2 FQNNGV.

A single count supports this clone. This chain links TRBV29-1 with TRBJ2-3; TRBD1 matches at 8 bases. The CDR3 spans 13 residues. CDR1 and CDR2 from the germline V gene are SQVTM and ANQGSEA. The ends lost 4 bases at V and 3 bases at J; junction bases unmatched: 3. For the CDR3, the DNA is TGCAGCGTTGCTAGGACAGGGACAGATACGCAGTATTTT. Its translation: CSVARTGTDTQYF.

CDR3 DNA sequence: TGTGCCAGCAGTATCGGTCGTTTCGGCTACGAGCAGTACTTC. Translating it yields CASSIGRFGYEQYF. The V and J genes are TRBV5-6 and TRBJ2-7; D is undetermined. Germline lookup yields CDR1 SGHDT and CDR2 YYEEEE. There are 14 residues in the CDR3. Between the trimmed V and J ends, which lost 5 bases and 3 bases, there was a span of 15 bases.

The chain has TRBV5-1 and TRBJ2-2; 12 bases match TRBD2. The CDR3 is 17 residues long. Germline lookup yields CDR1 SGHRS and CDR2 YFSETQ. V lost 4 bases, J lost 4 bases, and 8 bases stayed unmatched. CDR3: CASSPGLAGLGTGELFF. DNA for the CDR3: TGCGCCAGCAGCCCCGGACTAGCGGGATTGGGCACCGGGGAGCTGTTTTTT.

This chain joins TRBV7-9 and TRBJ1-1; D uncertain. CDR1 is SEHNR and CDR2 is FQNEAQ in the germline V gene (reference sequence). Trimming left V 7 bases short and J 1 base short, with 10 bases between. There are 13 residues in the CDR3. CDR3 coding DNA: TGTGCCAGCATCAAAACACCGAACACTGAAGCTTTCTTT. Residues: CASIKTPNTEAFF.

The chain joins TRBV5-4 to TRBJ2-4; 7 bases map to TRBD1. This CDR3 region has 14 residues. Germline V gives CDR1 SGHNT, CDR2 YYREEE (reference sequence). V lost 5 bases, J lost 1 base, and 3 bases stayed unmatched. The CDR3 DNA sequence: TGTGCCAGCAGGACACAGGGGGCCAAAAACATTCAGTACTTC. Translating gives CASRTQGAKNIQYF.

The chain couples TRBV9 to TRBJ2-1; 7 nucleotides agree with TRBD1. Germline CDR1 is SGDLS and CDR2 is YYNGEE. The CDR3 runs 14 residues. V lost 4 bases, J lost 3 bases, and 4 bases stayed unmatched. The CDR3 DNA follows: TGTGCCAGCAGCCCGGGACAGCGCTACAATGAGCAGTTCTTC. Protein: CASSPGQRYNEQFF.

V gene TRBV7-2 combines with J gene TRBJ1-2; D might be TRBD1 (5 bases). The CDR3 is made up of 14 amino acids. The V and J ends lost 4 bases and 4 bases respectively, with 13 bases between them. Germline CDR1 is SGHTA and CDR2 is FQGNSA. The DNA of the CDR3 is TGTGCCAGCAGCTCATTAGGGACGGGCTATGGCTACACCTTC. This sequence encodes CASSSLGTGYGYTF.